This T cell receptor (beta chain) was recovered during a study of blood T cell repertoires in COVID-19. Study details: Material from acute and convalescent COVID-19 was sourced from the United States, Italy and Spain. Sources were T cells, B-cell-depleted T cells, or PBMCs; the material itself was cDNA or gDNA.

Per the original data handling: Amplifying reference gene primers gave estimates of nucleated cell counts. Only in-frame clones appear in the TCRdb table, and some are missing; sequencing was by immunoSEQ multiplex PCR. V and J calls and clone size are as listed in that table; D and trimming were resolved from the DNA. The sample lists 300,000 to 400,000 clones, approximately 87% occurring once. Seattle-derived patients entered the study during active infection and were followed longitudinally. This CDR3 has 15 residues. V lost 4 bases and J lost 1, with 13 bases in between. Germline CDR1 is SGHTA and CDR2 is FQGNSA.

The TCR sequence derives from a woman aged 60 to 75 with COVID-19, enrolled during active disease. The chain uses TRBV7-2 and TRBJ1-1; possibly TRBD1 for D (5 bases). Sequenced input: peripheral blood. The CDR3 loop is CASSSRQPGNTEAFF. CDR3 bases: TGTGCCAGCAGCTCCCGACAGCCGGGGAACACTGAAGCTTTCTTT.